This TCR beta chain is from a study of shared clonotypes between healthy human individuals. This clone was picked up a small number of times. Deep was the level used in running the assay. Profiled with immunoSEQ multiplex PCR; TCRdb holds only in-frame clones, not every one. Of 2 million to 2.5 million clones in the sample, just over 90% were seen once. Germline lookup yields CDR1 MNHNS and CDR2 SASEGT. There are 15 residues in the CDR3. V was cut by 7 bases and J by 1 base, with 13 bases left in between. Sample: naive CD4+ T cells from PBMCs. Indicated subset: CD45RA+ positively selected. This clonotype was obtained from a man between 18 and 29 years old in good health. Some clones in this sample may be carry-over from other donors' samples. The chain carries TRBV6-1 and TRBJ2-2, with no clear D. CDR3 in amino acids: CASKITNGNTGELFF. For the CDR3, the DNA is TGTGCCAGCAAAATAACAAACGGGAACACCGGGGAGCTGTTTTTT.